Shown below are 14 T cell receptor beta chains from a single sample sequenced in a study of blood T cell repertoires in COVID-19. The assay was immunoSEQ multiplex PCR, and TCRdb's table has in-frame clones only and misses some. The repertoire holds roughly 220,000 clones, around 84% seen once, with roughly 1.4% in the top ten. The source material was peripheral blood. Source of these receptors: a middle-aged woman who had recovered from COVID-19.

The CDR3 region is CASSYAGGVYGQPQHF. For the CDR3, the DNA is TGTGCCAGCAGTTATGCTGGGGGCGTATATGGTCAGCCCCAGCATTTT. This chain links TRBV6-2 or TRBV6-3 with TRBJ1-5; possibly TRBD1 for D (6 bases). Germline V CDR1 and CDR2: MNHEY, SVGEGT. V was cut by 3 bases and J by 6 bases, with 18 bases left in between. The CDR3 has 16 amino acids.

The CDR3: CASSANSGDLSYNEQFF. The CDR3 DNA reads as TGTGCCAGCAGCGCTAATAGCGGGGATCTCTCCTACAATGAGCAGTTCTTC. The chain joins TRBV7-2 to TRBJ2-1, with 8 bases fitting TRBD2. This CDR3 contains 17 residues. J was trimmed by 0 bases and V by 5 bases; bases with no gene match: 9. The germline CDR1 and CDR2 sequences are SGHTA and FQGNSA.

V gene TRBV24-1 combines with J gene TRBJ1-4, with D possibly matching TRBD1 (5 bases). V lost 4 bases to trimming and J lost 4 bases, with 6 bases between them. Germline CDR1 and CDR2: KGHDR and SFDVKD. The CDR3 has 13 residues. The CDR3 reads CATSEGVNEKLFF. In DNA, the CDR3 is TGTGCCACCAGTGAAGGGGTTAATGAAAAACTGTTTTTT.

This clone was observed a single time. The chain employs TRBV19 and TRBJ1-1; D remains ambiguous. The ends were cut back, 1 base at V and 4 bases at J, with 16 bases in the middle. The V gene's germline CDR1 is LNHDA and CDR2 SQIVND (reference sequence). CDR3 size: 16 residues. The CDR3 region is CASSIVTGSTGTEAFF. As DNA, the CDR3 is TGTGCCAGTAGTATAGTGACGGGGTCCACGGGCACTGAAGCTTTCTTT.

The chain links TRBV15 to TRBJ1-2; possible D gene TRBD1, 6 bases. CDR3 length: 15 amino acids. V was shortened by 0 bases and J by 2 bases, with 10 bases between the two germline ends. The germline V gene encodes CDR1 LNHNV and CDR2 YYDKDF (reference sequence). The CDR3, as DNA: TGTGCCACCAGCAGAGAACAGGGAACCAACTATGGCTACACCTTC. Residues: CATSREQGTNYGYTF. Using reference TRBV15 and TRBJ1-2 for the parts outside the CDR3, the full variable domain is DAMVIQNPRYQVTQFGKPVTLSCSQTLNHNVMYWYQQKSSQAPKLLFHYYDKDFNNEADTPDNFQSRRPNTSFCFLDIRSPGLGDTAMYLCATSREQGTNYGYTFGSGTRLTVV.

As regards this clone: Within the sample, other DNA sequences also encode this same CDR3. DNA of the CDR3: TGTGCCAGCAGTTCGGACAGCTACGAGCAGTACTTC. This encodes CASSSDSYEQYF. The chain employs TRBV6-2 or TRBV6-3 and TRBJ2-7, with D possibly TRBD1 on 6 matching bases. CDR1 is MNHEY, CDR2 SVGEGT, per germline. The V gene lost 4 bases and the J gene lost 3 bases, with 7 bases spanning the gap. This CDR3 spans 12 amino acids.

The gene calls are TRBV3-1 (or the pseudogene TRBV3-2) and TRBJ1-5, with 9 bases matching TRBD1. Per the germline V gene, CDR1 is LGHDT and CDR2 is YNNKEL (reference sequence). The CDR3 sequence is 13 residues long. V was clipped by 5 bases and J by 7 bases; unmatched bases: 3. CDR3 DNA sequence: TGTGCCAGCAGCAGACAGGGGGAACAGCCCCAGCATTTT. Protein: CASSRQGEQPQHF.

This chain joins TRBV9 and TRBJ2-3, with 12 positions matching TRBD2. CDR1 is SGDLS, CDR2 YYNGEE, per germline. After removal of 0 bases from V and 3 bases from J, the junction contained 5 bases not matched to a gene. CDR3 length: 17 amino acids. CDR3 region: CASSVAPSGRGTDTQYF. The DNA of the CDR3 is TGTGCCAGCAGCGTAGCTCCTAGCGGGAGGGGTACAGATACGCAGTATTTT.

V is TRBV19 and J is TRBJ2-2; 7 positions agree with TRBD1. The trim removed 7 bases at V and 0 bases at J, leaving 5 bases unmatched. Germline CDR1 reads LNHDA; CDR2 reads SQIVND (reference sequence). There are 15 residues in the CDR3. The CDR3 here is CASNPTGTNTGELFF. The CDR3 DNA sequence: TGTGCCAGTAACCCGACAGGGACGAACACCGGGGAGCTGTTTTTT. Complete variable domain (other parts from reference TRBV19 and TRBJ2-2): DGGITQSPKYLFRKEGQNVTLSCEQNLNHDAMYWYRQDPGQGLRLIYYSQIVNDFQKGDIAEGYSVSREKKESFPLTVTSAQKNPTAFYLCASNPTGTNTGELFFGEGSRLTVL.

The rearrangement joins TRBV2 to TRBJ2-5; 8 bases map to TRBD2. The CDR3 sequence is 14 residues long. V lost 5 bases, J lost 2 bases, and 4 bases stayed unmatched. Germline V gene lookup returns CDR1 SNHLY and CDR2 FYNNEI. The CDR3 reads CASSLLAAQETQYF. CDR3 coding DNA: TGTGCCAGCAGTTTACTAGCGGCGCAAGAGACCCAGTACTTC.

V is TRBV12-3 or TRBV12-4 and J is TRBJ1-5; D call uncertain. V was shortened by 2 bases and J by 2 bases, with 4 bases between the two germline ends. This CDR3 comprises 13 residues. The CDR3 nucleotides are TGTGCCAGCAGTTTATCAGGCAATCAGCCCCAGCATTTT. This encodes CASSLSGNQPQHF.

The rearrangement links TRBV28 to TRBJ1-5; D gene ambiguous. Trimming removed 2 bases at V and 2 bases at J, with 10 bases between. This CDR3 is built from 15 residues. CDR1 is MDHEN, CDR2 SYDVKM, per germline. As DNA, the CDR3 is TGTGCCAGCAGTTTACCCCCGACTGGCAATCAGCCCCAGCATTTT. Residues: CASSLPPTGNQPQHF.

V gene TRBV29-1 combines with J gene TRBJ1-1; a weak D match, TRBD1 (5 bases). Germline loops: CDR1 SQVTM, CDR2 ANQGSEA. The CDR3 runs 15 residues. The V and J ends lost 4 bases and 1 base respectively, with 16 bases between them. The CDR3 sequence is CSVAEGPYRNTEAFF. The CDR3 nucleotides read TGCAGCGTTGCGGAGGGACCGTATAGGAACACTGAAGCTTTCTTT.

This clone showed up just once. The rearrangement uses TRBV28 and TRBJ2-2, with 11 bases that match TRBD2. Looked up from germline, CDR1 is MDHEN and CDR2 is SYDVKM. The CDR3 has 16 residues. After removal of 2 bases from V and 7 bases from J, the junction contained 6 bases not matched to a gene. The CDR3 nucleotides read TGTGCCAGCAGTTTAAGGCTAGCGGGGGGTCACGGGGAGCTGTTTTTT. It specifies CASSLRLAGGHGELFF.